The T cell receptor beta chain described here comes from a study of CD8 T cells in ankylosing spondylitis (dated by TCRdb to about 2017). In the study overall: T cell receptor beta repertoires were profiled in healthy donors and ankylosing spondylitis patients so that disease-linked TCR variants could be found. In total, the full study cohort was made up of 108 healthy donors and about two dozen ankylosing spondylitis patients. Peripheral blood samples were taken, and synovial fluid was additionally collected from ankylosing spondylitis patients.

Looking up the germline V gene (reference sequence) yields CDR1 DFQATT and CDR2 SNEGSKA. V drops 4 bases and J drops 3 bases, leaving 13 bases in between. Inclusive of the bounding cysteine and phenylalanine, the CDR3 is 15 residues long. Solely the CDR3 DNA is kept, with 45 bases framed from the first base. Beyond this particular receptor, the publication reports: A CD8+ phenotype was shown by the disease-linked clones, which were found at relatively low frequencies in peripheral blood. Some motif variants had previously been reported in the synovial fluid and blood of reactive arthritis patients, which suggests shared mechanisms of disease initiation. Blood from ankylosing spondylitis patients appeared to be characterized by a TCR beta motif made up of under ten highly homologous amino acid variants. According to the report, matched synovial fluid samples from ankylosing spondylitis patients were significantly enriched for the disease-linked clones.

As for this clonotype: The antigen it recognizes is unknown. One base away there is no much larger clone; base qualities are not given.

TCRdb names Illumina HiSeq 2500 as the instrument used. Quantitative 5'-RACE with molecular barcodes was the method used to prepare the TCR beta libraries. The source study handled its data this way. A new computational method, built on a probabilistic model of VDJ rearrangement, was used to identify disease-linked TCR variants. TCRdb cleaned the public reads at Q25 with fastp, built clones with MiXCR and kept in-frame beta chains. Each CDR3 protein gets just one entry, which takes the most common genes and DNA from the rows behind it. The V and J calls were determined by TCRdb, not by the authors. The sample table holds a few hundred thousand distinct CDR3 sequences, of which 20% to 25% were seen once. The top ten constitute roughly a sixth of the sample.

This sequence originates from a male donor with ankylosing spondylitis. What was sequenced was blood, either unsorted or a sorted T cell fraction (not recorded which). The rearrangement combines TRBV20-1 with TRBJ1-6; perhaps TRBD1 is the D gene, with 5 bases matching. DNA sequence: TGCAGTGCTACCTGGGGGGGGAGCTATAATTCACCCCTCCACTTT. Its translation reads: CSATWGGSYNSPLHF.